Included here is one TCR beta chain sequence, with context. A multiplex PCR was run with 60 Vbeta primers and 13 Jbeta primers. In the source study's methods: Roughly 11 million of the about 80 million unique TCR beta chains counted in a later analysis were shared. TCRdb's table, derived via immunoSEQ multiplex PCR, lists solely in-frame clones and lacks some. V and J calls and clone size are copied from that table; D and trimming were computed from the DNA. The sample gives about 200,000 clones, about 90% of which show up once; 1% to 1.5% is in the top ten. This CDR3 comprises 17 residues. Trimming removed 6 bases from V and 4 bases from J; junction bases left unmatched: 14. Germline CDR1 SGHVS, CDR2 FQNEAQ. These data come from a study of cytomegalovirus exposure and HLA in healthy donors.

The chain recombines TRBV7-8 with TRBJ2-7, with 11 bases that match TRBD1. The source material was PBMCs. This sequence originates from a man aged 25-45 years in good health and CMV-seronegative. For the CDR3, the DNA is TGTGCCAGCAGACCCGGGGGCGGGACAGGGGGTAGGTACGAGCAGTACTTC. Encoded protein: CASRPGGGTGGRYEQYF.